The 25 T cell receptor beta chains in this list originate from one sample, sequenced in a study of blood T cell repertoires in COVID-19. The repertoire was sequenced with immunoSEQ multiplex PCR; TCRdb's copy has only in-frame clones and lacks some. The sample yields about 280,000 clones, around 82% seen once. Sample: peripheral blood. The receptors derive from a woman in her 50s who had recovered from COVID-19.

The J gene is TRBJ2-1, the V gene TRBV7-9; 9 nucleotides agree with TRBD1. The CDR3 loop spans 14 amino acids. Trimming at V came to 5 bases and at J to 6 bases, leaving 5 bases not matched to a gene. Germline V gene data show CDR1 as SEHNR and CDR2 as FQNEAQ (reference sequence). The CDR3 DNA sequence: TGTGCCAGCAGCCCGCGGACAGGGGTCAATGAGCAGTTCTTC. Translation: CASSPRTGVNEQFF. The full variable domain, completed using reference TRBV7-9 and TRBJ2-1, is DTGVSQNPRHKITKRGQNVTFRCDPISEHNRLYWYRQTLGQGPEFLTYFQNEAQLEKSRLLSDRFSAERPKGSFSTLEIQRTEQGDSAMYLCASSPRTGVNEQFFGPGTRLTVL.

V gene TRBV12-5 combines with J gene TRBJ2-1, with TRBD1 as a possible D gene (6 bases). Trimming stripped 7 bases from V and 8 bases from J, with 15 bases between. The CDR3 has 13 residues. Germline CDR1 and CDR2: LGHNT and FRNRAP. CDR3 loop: CASAGGVAYEQFF. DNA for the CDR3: TGTGCTAGTGCTGGGGGCGTAGCCTATGAGCAGTTCTTC.

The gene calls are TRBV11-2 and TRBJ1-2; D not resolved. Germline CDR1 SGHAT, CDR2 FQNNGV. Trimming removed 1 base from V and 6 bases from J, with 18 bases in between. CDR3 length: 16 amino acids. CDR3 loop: CASSLGWSGILDGYTF. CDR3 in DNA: TGTGCCAGCAGCTTAGGTTGGTCGGGAATTCTCGATGGCTACACCTTC.

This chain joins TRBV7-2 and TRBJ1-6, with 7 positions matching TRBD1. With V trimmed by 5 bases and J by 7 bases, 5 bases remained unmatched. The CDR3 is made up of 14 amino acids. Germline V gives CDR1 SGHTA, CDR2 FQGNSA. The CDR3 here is CASSPGGSNSPLHF. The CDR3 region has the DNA TGTGCCAGCAGCCCAGGGGGTAGCAATTCACCCCTCCACTTT. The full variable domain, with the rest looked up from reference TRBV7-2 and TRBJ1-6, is GAGVSQSPSNKVTEKGKDVELRCDPISGHTALYWYRQSLGQGLEFLIYFQGNSAPDKSGLPSDRFSAERTGGSVSTLTIQRTQQEDSAVYLCASSPGGSNSPLHFGNGTRLTVT.

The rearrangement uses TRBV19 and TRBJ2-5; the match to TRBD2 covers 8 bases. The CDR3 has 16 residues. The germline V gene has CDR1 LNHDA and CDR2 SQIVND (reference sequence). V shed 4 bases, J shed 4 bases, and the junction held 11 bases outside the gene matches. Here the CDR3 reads CASSTRGGGIGETQYF. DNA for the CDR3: TGTGCCAGTAGTACCAGGGGCGGGGGGATTGGAGAGACCCAGTACTTC.

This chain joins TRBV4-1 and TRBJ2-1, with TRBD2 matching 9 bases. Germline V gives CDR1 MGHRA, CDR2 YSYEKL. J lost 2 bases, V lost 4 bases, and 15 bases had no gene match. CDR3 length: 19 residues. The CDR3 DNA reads TGCGCCAGCAGCCGCCGAGTTATAGCGGGAGTCGCCCCCTACAATGAGCAGTTCTTC. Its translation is CASSRRVIAGVAPYNEQFF.

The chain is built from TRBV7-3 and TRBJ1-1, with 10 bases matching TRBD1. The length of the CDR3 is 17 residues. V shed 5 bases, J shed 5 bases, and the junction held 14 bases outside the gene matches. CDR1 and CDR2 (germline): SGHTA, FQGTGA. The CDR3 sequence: CASSKSGTGVTKTEAFF. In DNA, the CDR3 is TGTGCCAGCAGCAAATCCGGGACAGGGGTCACGAAGACTGAAGCTTTCTTT.

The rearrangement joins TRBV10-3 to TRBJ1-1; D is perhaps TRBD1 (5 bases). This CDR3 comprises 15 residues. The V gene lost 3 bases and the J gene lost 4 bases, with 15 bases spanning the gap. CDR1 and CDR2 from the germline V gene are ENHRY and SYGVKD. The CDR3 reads CAISDTKGLGTEAFF. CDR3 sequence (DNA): TGTGCCATCAGTGATACTAAGGGGTTAGGCACTGAAGCTTTCTTT.

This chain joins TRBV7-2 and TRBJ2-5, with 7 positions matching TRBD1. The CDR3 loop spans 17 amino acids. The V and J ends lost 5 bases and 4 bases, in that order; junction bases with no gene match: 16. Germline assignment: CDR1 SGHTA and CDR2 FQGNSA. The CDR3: CASSPWVGSGGSETQYF. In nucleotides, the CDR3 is TGTGCCAGCAGCCCTTGGGTAGGATCAGGGGGATCAGAGACCCAGTACTTC.

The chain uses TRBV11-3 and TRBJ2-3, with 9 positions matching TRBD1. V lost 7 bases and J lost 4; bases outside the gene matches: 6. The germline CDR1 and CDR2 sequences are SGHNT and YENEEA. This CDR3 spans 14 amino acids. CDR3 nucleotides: TGTGCCAGCACGGACAGGGGTGGATCAGATACGCAGTATTTT. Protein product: CASTDRGGSDTQYF.

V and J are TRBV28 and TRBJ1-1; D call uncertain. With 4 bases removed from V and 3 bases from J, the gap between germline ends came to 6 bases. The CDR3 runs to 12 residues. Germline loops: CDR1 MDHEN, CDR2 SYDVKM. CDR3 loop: CASSSRDTEAFF. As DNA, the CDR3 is TGTGCCAGCAGTTCTCGGGACACTGAAGCTTTCTTT.

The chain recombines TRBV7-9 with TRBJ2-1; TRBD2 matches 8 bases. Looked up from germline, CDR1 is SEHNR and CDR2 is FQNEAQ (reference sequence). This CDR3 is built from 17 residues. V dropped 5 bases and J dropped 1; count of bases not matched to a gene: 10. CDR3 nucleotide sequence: TGTGCCAGCAGCCCCCGGGGTAGCGGGACGTCCTACAATGAGCAGTTCTTC. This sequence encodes CASSPRGSGTSYNEQFF.

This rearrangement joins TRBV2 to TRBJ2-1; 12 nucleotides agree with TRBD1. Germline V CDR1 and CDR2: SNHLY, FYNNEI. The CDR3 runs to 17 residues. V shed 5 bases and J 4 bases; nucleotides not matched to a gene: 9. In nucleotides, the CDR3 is TGTGCCAGCAGTTGGGACAGGGGGCAGGTTGGGTACAATGAGCAGTTCTTC. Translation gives CASSWDRGQVGYNEQFF.

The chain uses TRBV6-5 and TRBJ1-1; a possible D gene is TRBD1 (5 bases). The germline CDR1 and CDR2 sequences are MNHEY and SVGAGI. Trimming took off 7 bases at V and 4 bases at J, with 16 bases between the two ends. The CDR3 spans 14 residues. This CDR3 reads CASTLRTGGTEAFF. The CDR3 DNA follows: TGTGCCAGCACTCTACGGACCGGGGGCACTGAAGCTTTCTTT.

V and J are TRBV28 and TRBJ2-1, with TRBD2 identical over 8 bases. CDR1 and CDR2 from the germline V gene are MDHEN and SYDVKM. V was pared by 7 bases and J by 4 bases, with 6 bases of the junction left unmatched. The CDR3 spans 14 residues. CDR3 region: CASIGPSGYNEQFF. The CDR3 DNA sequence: TGTGCCAGCATTGGGCCTAGCGGGTACAATGAGCAGTTCTTC.

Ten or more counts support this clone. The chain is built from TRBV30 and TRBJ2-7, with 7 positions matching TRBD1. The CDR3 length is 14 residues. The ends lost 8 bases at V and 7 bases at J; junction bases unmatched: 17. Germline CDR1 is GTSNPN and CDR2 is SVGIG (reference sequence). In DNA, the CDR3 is TGTGCCCGGACTGGCGAGACAGGGCGCCTGGAGCAGTACTTC. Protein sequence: CARTGETGRLEQYF.

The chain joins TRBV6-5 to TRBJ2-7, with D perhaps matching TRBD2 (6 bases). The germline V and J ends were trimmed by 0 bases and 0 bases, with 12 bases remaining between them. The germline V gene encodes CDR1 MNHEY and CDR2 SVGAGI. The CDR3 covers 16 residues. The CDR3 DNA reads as TGTGCCAGCAGTTACTCGAGTGGCGGGGACTCCTACGAGCAGTACTTC. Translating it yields CASSYSSGGDSYEQYF.

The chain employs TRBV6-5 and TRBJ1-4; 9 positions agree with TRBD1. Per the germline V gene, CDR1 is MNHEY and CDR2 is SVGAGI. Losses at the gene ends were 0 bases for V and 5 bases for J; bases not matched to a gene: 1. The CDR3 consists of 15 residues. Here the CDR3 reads CASSYSGQGNEKLFF. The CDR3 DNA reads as TGTGCCAGCAGTTACTCGGGACAGGGAAATGAAAAACTGTTTTTT.

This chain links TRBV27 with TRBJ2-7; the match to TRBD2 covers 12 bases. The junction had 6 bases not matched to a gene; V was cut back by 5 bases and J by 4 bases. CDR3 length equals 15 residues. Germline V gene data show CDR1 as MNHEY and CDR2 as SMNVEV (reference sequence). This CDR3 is CASSPGLAGLYEQYF. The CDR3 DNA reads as TGTGCCAGCAGTCCAGGACTAGCGGGACTATACGAGCAGTACTTC.

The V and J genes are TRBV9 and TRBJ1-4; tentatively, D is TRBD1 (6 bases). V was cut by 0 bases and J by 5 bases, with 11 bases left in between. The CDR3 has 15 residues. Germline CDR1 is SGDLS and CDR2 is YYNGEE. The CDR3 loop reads CASSVAQGPNEKLFF. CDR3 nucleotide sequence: TGTGCCAGCAGCGTAGCTCAGGGGCCAAATGAAAAACTGTTTTTT.

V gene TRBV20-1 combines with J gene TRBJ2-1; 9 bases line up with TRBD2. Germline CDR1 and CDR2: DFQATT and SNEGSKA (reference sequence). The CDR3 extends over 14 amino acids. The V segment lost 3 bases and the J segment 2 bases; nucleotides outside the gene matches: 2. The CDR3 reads CSASSGSPYNEQFF. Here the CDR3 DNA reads TGCAGTGCTAGTAGCGGGAGTCCCTACAATGAGCAGTTCTTC.

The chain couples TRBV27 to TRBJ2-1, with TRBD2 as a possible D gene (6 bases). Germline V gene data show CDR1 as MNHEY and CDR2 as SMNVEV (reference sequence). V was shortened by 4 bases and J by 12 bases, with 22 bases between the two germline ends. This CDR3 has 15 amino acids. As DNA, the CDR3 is TGTGCCAGCAGTTGGGGACTGCAACGACCCACCTCGCAGTTCTTC. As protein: CASSWGLQRPTSQFF.

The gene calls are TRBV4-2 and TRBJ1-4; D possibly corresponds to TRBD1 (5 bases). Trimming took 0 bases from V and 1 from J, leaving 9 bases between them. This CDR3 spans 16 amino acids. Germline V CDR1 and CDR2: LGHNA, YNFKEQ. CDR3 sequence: CASSQEAGGTNEKLFF. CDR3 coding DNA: TGTGCCAGCAGCCAAGAGGCGGGGGGAACTAATGAAAAACTGTTTTTT.

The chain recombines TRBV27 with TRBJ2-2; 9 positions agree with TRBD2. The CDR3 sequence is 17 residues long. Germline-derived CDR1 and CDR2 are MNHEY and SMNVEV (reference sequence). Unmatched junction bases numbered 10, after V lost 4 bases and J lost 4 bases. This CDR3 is CASSSREAGGFTGELFF. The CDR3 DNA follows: TGTGCCAGCAGTTCCCGGGAAGCGGGGGGCTTCACCGGGGAGCTGTTTTTT.

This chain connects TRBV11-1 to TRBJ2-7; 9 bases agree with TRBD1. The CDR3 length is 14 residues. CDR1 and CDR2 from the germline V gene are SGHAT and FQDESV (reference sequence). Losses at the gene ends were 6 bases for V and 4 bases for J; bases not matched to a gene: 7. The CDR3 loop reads CASSSTGGRYEQYF. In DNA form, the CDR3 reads TGTGCCAGCAGTTCTACAGGGGGCCGGTACGAGCAGTACTTC.